This T cell receptor beta chain comes out of a study of cytomegalovirus exposure and HLA in healthy donors. This clone came up many times. Its target is unknown. Overall study findings and caveats: Cytomegalovirus-associated status was assigned to about 170 TCR beta chains. In a later analysis, most CMV-associated TCR beta chains appeared HLA-restricted.

Vbeta (60) and Jbeta (13) primers were used in the PCR. Sequenced by immunoSEQ multiplex PCR; TCRdb stores in-frame clones only, minus some. The profile shows 130,000 to 150,000 clones, approximately 80% of them singletons. The CDR3 is 16 amino acids. The TCR originated in a man younger than 40 in good health and CMV-seropositive. The material sequenced was PBMCs. The V gene is TRBV21-1, the J gene TRBJ2-7; the table's D call, TRBD1, was not checked against the DNA. TRBV21-1 is classified as a pseudogene. CDR3 residues: CASSKVLPGLSYEQYF. In DNA form, the CDR3 reads TGTGCCAGCAGCAAAGTCCTCCCAGGTTTATCCTACGAGCAGTACTTC.